The 2 T cell receptor beta chains below were found in one sample sequenced in a study of OX40 agonist ivuxolimab in advanced cancers. Generated by immunoSEQ multiplex PCR, the TCRdb table keeps only in-frame clones and is missing some. The sample lists about 76,000 clones; less than 90% were seen once. The starting material was CD4+ or CD8+ T cells sorted from blood, obtained in a trial of the OX40 agonist ivuxolimab. The receptors here all came from an adult with an advanced solid tumor such as melanoma, head and neck, liver or kidney cancer.

This clone was recorded once. The CDR3, as DNA: TGTGCCAGCAGTCCCGAACGCGGGGGGAGCACAGATACGCAGTATTTT. Its translation is CASSPERGGSTDTQYF. The chain couples TRBV6-4 to TRBJ2-3; TRBD2 matches at 8 bases. The ends lost 5 bases at V and 0 bases at J; junction bases unmatched: 7. In germline, CDR1 is MRHNA, CDR2 SNTAGT. CDR3 size: 16 residues.

The V call is TRBV5-6, the J call TRBJ2-7, with D unresolved. CDR1 is SGHDT and CDR2 is YYEEEE in the germline V gene. Trimming shortened V by 1 base and J by 0 bases, and 2 bases separated the two germline ends. CDR3 length: 12 amino acids. CDR3 amino acids: CASSLNSYEQYF. CDR3 in DNA: TGTGCCAGCAGCTTGAACTCCTACGAGCAGTACTTC.